A selection of T cell receptor beta chains follows, all from one sample in a study of patients and donors after allogeneic stem cell transplantation. TCRdb ran MiXCR on the RT-PCR reads and lists one entry per CDR3 protein. The data contain about 74,000 distinct CDR3 sequences, around a quarter of them singletons. The sample taken for sequencing was blood, either unsorted or a sorted T cell fraction (not recorded which). The receptors come from a human donor who was either an allogeneic HSCT recipient or a stem cell or donor lymphocyte infusion donor (not recorded which). It is not recorded whose cells these are; they may come from a transplant donor. CDR3s include the opening cysteine and the closing phenylalanine or tryptophan. The order of the fields is D gene, V gene, J gene, clone size, CDR3 DNA, CDR3 protein. A D gene is named only where the DNA matches it firmly. Only part of the rows carry a size: once, few, many, or a class if the clone is expanded.

TRBD1	TRBV24-1	TRBJ2-6	NA	TGTGCCACCAGTGATCCCCCCGACAGGGGGCCTTACGTCCTGACTTTC	CATSDPPDRGPYVLTF
NA	TRBV4-3	TRBJ2-3	many	TGCGCCAGCAGCCAAGACGGAGGCACAGATACGCAGTATTTT	CASSQDGGTDTQYF
NA	TRBV5-1	TRBJ1-1	medium-sized	TGCGCCAGCAGCTTGGTCACGGAGAACACTGAAGCTTTCTTT	CASSLVTENTEAFF
NA	TRBV6-2/TRBV6-3	TRBJ1-1	NA	TGTGCCAGCAGTTACCCGAGAGTGACAACAACTGAAGCTTTCTTT	CASSYPRVTTTEAFF
TRBD1	TRBV10-3	TRBJ1-1	few	TGTGCCATCAGTGGGGGACAGGGGGACAAAGCTTTCTTT	CAISGGQGDKAFF
NA	TRBV20-1	TRBJ1-4	few	TGCAGTGCCAGGTCCGATCCTGAAAAACTGTTTTTT	CSARSDPEKLFF
TRBD2	TRBV7-2	TRBJ2-3	NA	TGTGCCAGCAGCTTATTTCTAGCGGGCACAGATACGCAGTATTTT	CASSLFLAGTDTQYF
TRBD2	TRBV7-6	TRBJ2-3	few	TGTGCCAGCAGCTTCGGGACTAGCTGGGGCACAGATACGCAGTATTTT	CASSFGTSWGTDTQYF
NA	TRBV12-3/TRBV12-4	TRBJ1-4	once	TGTGCCAGCAGTCCCCGCCGGAACACAACTAATGAAAAACTGTTTTTT	CASSPRRNTTNEKLFF
NA	TRBV21-1	TRBJ2-1	few	TGTGCCAGCAGCATTAGACGGCTAACCTACAATGAGCAGTTCTTC	CASSIRRLTYNEQFF
NA	TRBV2	TRBJ1-3	few	TGTGCCAGCAGGGGGAGGGTCCCAAGCTCTGGAAACACCATATATTTT	CASRGRVPSSGNTIYF
NA	TRBV7-9	TRBJ1-1	NA	TGTGGCAGCAGCGACCGGGCCAAGAACACTGAAGCTTTCTTT	CGSSDRAKNTEAFF
NA	TRBV25-1	TRBJ2-5	NA	TGTGCCAGCAGTGAATATCGGGACGTAGAGACCCAGTACTTC	CASSEYRDVETQYF
NA	TRBV12-3/TRBV12-4	TRBJ2-1	few	TGTGCCAGCAGTTTCTGGGGCAATGAGCAGTTCTTC	CASSFWGNEQFF
NA	TRBV20-1	TRBJ1-1	few	TGCAGTGCTACCCCCGGGGGCGGTGCCACTGAAGCTTTCTTT	CSATPGGGATEAFF
NA	TRBV11-2	TRBJ2-2	NA	TGTGCCAGCAGCCCCCATTGGGGCGGGGAGCTGTTTTTT	CASSPHWGGELFF
NA	TRBV30	TRBJ1-3	NA	TGTGCCTGGAGTGCTGACCCCTCTGGAAACACCATATATTTT	CAWSADPSGNTIYF
NA	TRBV20-1	TRBJ2-7	many	TGCAGTGTATTGGGGGATGCCTACGAGCAGTACTTC	CSVLGDAYEQYF
TRBD2	TRBV6-6	TRBJ2-1	NA	TGTGCCAGCAGTTACTTGGGACTAGCGGACAATGAGCAGTTCTTC	CASSYLGLADNEQFF
TRBD2	TRBV20-1	TRBJ2-7	few	TGCAGTGCTAGAGGACTAGCGGAATACGAGCAGTACTTC	CSARGLAEYEQYF
TRBD1	TRBV12-3/TRBV12-4	TRBJ1-1	NA	TGTGCCAGCAGTCCGGGGGACAGAATCATGAACACTGAAGCTTTCTTT	CASSPGDRIMNTEAFF
NA	TRBV28	TRBJ1-1	many	TGTGCCAGCACGGAGTTAGACACTGAAGCTTTCTTT	CASTELDTEAFF
NA	TRBV20-1	TRBJ2-1	once	TGCAGTGCTAGGTCGTCGGGGGTCCGCTACAATGAGCAGTTCTTC	CSARSSGVRYNEQFF
TRBD2	TRBV27	TRBJ2-2	NA	TGTGCCAGCAGCGAAGCTCTAGCGGGACGGTCGGGAACCGGGGAGCTGTTTTTT	CASSEALAGRSGTGELFF
NA	TRBV30	TRBJ2-3	NA	TGTGCCTGGAGTCGCCCCGGGGGCACAGATACGCAGTATTTT	CAWSRPGGTDTQYF
TRBD1	TRBV12-3/TRBV12-4	TRBJ1-2	NA	TGTGCCAGCAGTTTTGGGACAGGGGTTGGCTACACCTTC	CASSFGTGVGYTF
NA	TRBV14	TRBJ1-2	NA	TGTGCCAGCAGCCCCTCTCGACTGCTCTATGGCTACACCTTC	CASSPSRLLYGYTF
TRBD1	TRBV5-5	TRBJ2-7	NA	TGTGCCAGCACCGGGCCGACAGGGGGCTTTTTCTACGAGCAGTACTTC	CASTGPTGGFFYEQYF
NA	TRBV24-1	TRBJ1-4	few	TGTGCCACCAGTGATCACCCGGACGGCGAGGAGGATGAAAAACTGTTTTTT	CATSDHPDGEEDEKLFF
NA	TRBV12-3/TRBV12-4	TRBJ1-1	few	TGTGCCAGCAGTCAGACCAGGGGTGGTCAAGCTTTCTTT	CASSQTRGGQAFF
TRBD1	TRBV2	TRBJ2-5	NA	TGTGCCAGCAGTATGTTGACAGGGGGTAGGACCCAGTACTTC	CASSMLTGGRTQYF
NA	TRBV10-3	TRBJ1-2	few	TGTGCCATCAGGCGGGACAATGGGCATGGCTACACCTTC	CAIRRDNGHGYTF
NA	TRBV7-9	TRBJ1-2	NA	TGTGCCAGCAGCCCCACGGGGTCTCATGGCTACACCTTC	CASSPTGSHGYTF
NA	TRBV20-1	TRBJ1-2	NA	TGCAGTGCTAGAGACCGGCGCGGTAATGGCTACACCTTC	CSARDRRGNGYTF
TRBD1	TRBV4-3	TRBJ1-5	NA	TGCGCCAGCAGCCCAATCGCCGTATTACAGGGGGCTGGGGATCAGCCCCAGCATTTT	CASSPIAVLQGAGDQPQHF
NA	TRBV19	TRBJ1-4	few	TGTGCCAGTAGTCTGACAGGTTTAAATGAAAAACTGTTTTTT	CASSLTGLNEKLFF
NA	TRBV7-2	TRBJ1-5	NA	TGTGCCAGCAGCTCGGATAGCAATCAGCCCCAGCATTTT	CASSSDSNQPQHF
TRBD1	TRBV5-1	TRBJ1-5	few	TGCGCCAGCAGCCGCGGGACAGGGGGCGATCAGCCCCAGCATTTT	CASSRGTGGDQPQHF
NA	TRBV14	TRBJ1-1	few	TGTGCCAGCAGCCAGCTAAGAACCACTGAAGCTTTCTTT	CASSQLRTTEAFF
NA	TRBV25-1	TRBJ2-2	NA	TGTGCCAGTGAAACAGGGATTGGGAACACCGGGGAGCTGTTTTTT	CASETGIGNTGELFF
NA	TRBV7-6	TRBJ1-5	NA	TGTGCCAGCAGCTTAGATGGAGCGGGGAGCAATCAGCCCCAGCATTTT	CASSLDGAGSNQPQHF
TRBD2	TRBV5-1	TRBJ2-5	few	TGCGCCAGCAGCTTCCGACTAGCTGCGGGCCAAGAGACCCAGTACTTC	CASSFRLAAGQETQYF
NA	TRBV20-1	TRBJ1-5	NA	TGCAGTGCTAGCCGGACAAATAGCAATCAGCCCCAGCATTTT	CSASRTNSNQPQHF
NA	TRBV7-2	TRBJ2-1	few	TGTGCCAGCAGCTTGACCTTGGATGAGCAGTTCTTC	CASSLTLDEQFF
NA	TRBV3-1	TRBJ2-6	NA	TGTGCCAGCAGCCAAGCACGGGCTTATCTCTCTGGGGCCAACGTCCTGACTTTC	CASSQARAYLSGANVLTF
TRBD1	TRBV27	TRBJ1-5	few	TGTGCCAGCAGTTTAAGGACAGGGAATCAGCCCCAGCATTTT	CASSLRTGNQPQHF
NA	TRBV7-9	TRBJ2-7	few	TGTGCCAGCAGTTACGGGGGTACCTACGAGCAGTACTTC	CASSYGGTYEQYF
TRBD1	TRBV24-1	TRBJ2-5	NA	TGTGCCACCAGTGACAGACAGGGCTACCAAGAGACCCAGTACTTC	CATSDRQGYQETQYF
NA	TRBV5-1	TRBJ1-1	NA	TGCGCCAGCAGCTTGGACAGCCTCATGAACACTGAAGCTTTCTTT	CASSLDSLMNTEAFF
NA	TRBV27	TRBJ2-1	few	TGTGCCAGCAGTTCAGGGAATGAGCAGTTCTTC	CASSSGNEQFF
NA	TRBV7-8	TRBJ1-5	many	TGTGCCAGCAGCCGGACACCCTATAGCAATCAGCCCCAGCATTTT	CASSRTPYSNQPQHF
TRBD2	TRBV3-1	TRBJ2-7	few	TGTGCCAGCAGCCAACCGAGGGAGGGATTCTCCTACGAGCAGTACTTC	CASSQPREGFSYEQYF
NA	TRBV10-3	TRBJ1-1	few	TGTGCCATCAGACCGACCCACGGGGGCACTGAAGCTTTCTTT	CAIRPTHGGTEAFF
TRBD1	TRBV19	TRBJ1-1	NA	TGTGCCACAGAACAGGGGGCGGACACTGAAGCTTTCTTT	CATEQGADTEAFF
NA	TRBV7-2	TRBJ2-2	NA	TGTGCCAGCAGCTTCCTAAGGGGGGCGCCCACCGGGGAGCTGTTTTTT	CASSFLRGAPTGELFF
NA	TRBV9	TRBJ2-3	NA	TGTGCCAGCAGCCCCCGTGGAGAGGACACAGATACGCAGTATTTT	CASSPRGEDTDTQYF
TRBD2	TRBV4-1	TRBJ2-7	many	TGCGCCAGCAGCCAAGCTAGCGGGGTCCCGCACTACGAGCAGTACTTC	CASSQASGVPHYEQYF
NA	TRBV6-6	TRBJ1-5	NA	TGTGCCAGCAGTTCCACAGGTAACCCCCAGCCCCAGCATTTT	CASSSTGNPQPQHF
TRBD1	TRBV12-3/TRBV12-4	TRBJ1-5	many	TGTGCCAGCAGCTACTCAGGGGGAGCGTATAGCAATCAGCCCCAGCATTTT	CASSYSGGAYSNQPQHF